This entry is about one TCR beta chain. Its antigen is currently not known. Base qualities are not recorded, but no much larger clone differs from it by a single base. This sample is drawn from a study of cytomegalovirus exposure and HLA in healthy donors (dated by TCRdb to the late 2010s). About the investigation overall: According to a later analysis, one platform produced both the approximately 110 validation repertoires and the 550 to 800 repertoires of the first cohort. The aim of the study was to test whether cataloging public T cell receptors could identify signatures of past pathogen exposure. Besides the first cohort of around 700 subjects, a separate validation cohort made up of 120 different subjects was used. The study combined high-throughput TCR immunosequencing, statistical association of individual TCRs with disease status, and machine learning to predict cytomegalovirus infection status.

The donors belonged to the validation cohort of over a hundred subjects, which was separate from the approximately 610-subject first cohort. The library came from the immunoSEQ multiplex PCR assay. In the source study's methods: To diagnose cytomegalovirus status from the catalog of TCR beta chain sequences, a statistical classification framework was built. Here the immuneACCESS table is served through TCRdb, limited to in-frame sequences with V and J called. Missing clones are a known gap in these copies; in checked studies unresolved V genes cover under half, and the rest lacks a known reason. Clone size and V and J calls were adopted from that table, with D and trimming inferred from the DNA. For this sample the table gives 65,000 to 80,000 clones, of which approximately 94% were detected only once. The top ten clones comprise less than 2% of the sample. The CDR3 has 14 amino acids, counting the end cysteine and phenylalanine. Only CDR3 DNA remains: 42 bases, in frame from the first base. V is cut by 1 base and J by 5 bases, and the space between the germline ends is 11 bases. Looking up the germline V gene (reference sequence) yields CDR1 SEHNR and CDR2 FQNEAQ.

The research as a whole found: A total of roughly 160 TCR beta chains were listed by the study as associated with cytomegalovirus. In vitro tests confirmed that a few of the cytomegalovirus-associated TCR beta chains recognize cytomegalovirus antigens. A later analysis lacked HLA typing for the validation cohort, so it scored co-occurrence in that cohort across all 110 or so repertoires. Across donors, most TCR sequences were observed very rarely, whereas some public TCRs were present in many individuals. Cytomegalovirus status was reported to be diagnosed by the classifier with high specificity and sensitivity in both the original and validation cohorts. Of the cluster scores, 90% to 95% were above 0 in a later analysis, which found that TCRs clustered in the first cohort also tended to co-occur in the approximately 130 validation repertoires. According to the authors, the approach could potentially be generalized to other disease states and immunological phenotypes.

The chain was built from TRBV7-9 and TRBJ2-5; no D gene call is confident. Input material: PBMCs. This receptor was taken from a woman between 18 and 29 years old in good health and CMV-seropositive. The CDR3 has the sequence CASSLVGSRETQYF. The sequence in DNA is TGTGCCAGCAGCTTAGTCGGTTCGAGGGAGACCCAGTACTTC. Extended through the reference TRBV7-9 and TRBJ2-5 proteins, this CDR3 yields the full variable domain: DTGVSQNPRHKITKRGQNVTFRCDPISEHNRLYWYRQTLGQGPEFLTYFQNEAQLEKSRLLSDRFSAERPKGSFSTLEIQRTEQGDSAMYLCASSLVGSRETQYFGPGTRLLVL.